The TCR beta chain described here comes from a study of T cells in Graves' hyperthyroidism and ophthalmopathy. This clonotype was seen more than once but under ten times. Authors of the study amplified TCR beta CDR3 regions from RNA transcripts. The TCR CDR3 first-round RT-PCR relied on the HTBI primer set. TCRdb re-called the multiplex PCR reads through MiXCR, storing one row per CDR3 protein. The table lists 500,000 or so distinct CDR3 sequences, 15% to 20% of them singletons. Trimming took off 2 bases at V and 4 bases at J, with 21 bases between the two ends. The germline gives CDR1 MNHEY, CDR2 SVGEGT. This CDR3 region has 18 residues.

The V gene is TRBV6-2 or TRBV6-3, the J gene TRBJ2-1; D unresolved. This TCR was sampled from a woman in her thirties with Graves' ophthalmopathy. Source material: blood. Written as DNA, the CDR3 is TGTGCCAGCAGTTACGTCTGGGCGCAAAATTTACAGTACAATGAGCAGTTCTTC. It yields the protein CASSYVWAQNLQYNEQFF.